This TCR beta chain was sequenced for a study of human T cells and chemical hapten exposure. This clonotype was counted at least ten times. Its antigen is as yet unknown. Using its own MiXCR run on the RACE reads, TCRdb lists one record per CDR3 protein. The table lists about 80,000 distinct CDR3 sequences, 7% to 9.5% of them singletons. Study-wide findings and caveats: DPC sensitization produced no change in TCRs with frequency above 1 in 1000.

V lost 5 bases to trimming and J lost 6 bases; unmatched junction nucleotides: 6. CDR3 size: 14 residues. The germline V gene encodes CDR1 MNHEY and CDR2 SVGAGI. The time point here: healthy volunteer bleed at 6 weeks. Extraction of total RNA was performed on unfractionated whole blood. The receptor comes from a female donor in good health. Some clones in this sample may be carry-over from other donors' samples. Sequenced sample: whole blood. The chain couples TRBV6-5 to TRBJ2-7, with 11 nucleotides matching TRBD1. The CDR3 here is CASSRAGTGGEQYF. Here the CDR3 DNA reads TGTGCCAGCAGTAGAGCCGGGACAGGGGGCGAGCAGTACTTC.